This TCR beta chain comes out of a study of cytomegalovirus exposure and HLA in healthy donors. Study results and limitations: The study put 150 to 200 TCR beta chains on its list as cytomegalovirus-associated. The classifier reportedly diagnosed cytomegalovirus status with high specificity and sensitivity.

Notes on this clone: Its target is unknown.

Assay: immunoSEQ multiplex PCR; the TCRdb copy retains only in-frame clones and omits some. The profile shows 100,000 to 120,000 clones, approximately 90% of them singletons. It was the approximately 120-subject validation cohort, separate from the approximately 700-subject first cohort, to which the donors belonged. Per germline, CDR1 LNHDA and CDR2 SQIVND (reference sequence). The CDR3 contains 13 residues. Deletions cut 0 bases from V and 7 bases from J, with 4 bases between. The TCR was taken from a woman aged 30 to 39 in good health and CMV-seropositive. Sequencing used PBMCs. The genes are TRBV19 and TRBJ1-6, with D unresolved. DNA of the CDR3: TGTGCCAGTAGTATAGAGCAGAATTCACCCCTCCACTTT. Encoded protein: CASSIEQNSPLHF. The full variable domain, completed using reference TRBV19 and TRBJ1-6, is DGGITQSPKYLFRKEGQNVTLSCEQNLNHDAMYWYRQDPGQGLRLIYYSQIVNDFQKGDIAEGYSVSREKKESFPLTVTSAQKNPTAFYLCASSIEQNSPLHFGNGTRLTVT.